This TCR beta chain comes out of a study of regulatory T cells in long-lasting Graves disease. CDR3 regions were amplified by Arm-PCR using iRepertoire HTBI primers to build TCR beta libraries. In the authors' workflow: Spanning all samples, the identified segments comprised around 60 TRBV and around 15 TRBJ. TCRdb re-called the multiplex PCR reads through MiXCR, storing one row per CDR3 protein. For this entry, the V and J calls and clone size follow TCRdb and not the study's own pipeline. This sample has approximately 250,000 distinct CDR3 sequences; 15% to 20% occur once, and the top ten carry 22%. Time point reported: newly diagnosed GD, antithyroid drugs for less than 3 months. TCR sequences were obtained from RNA taken from PBMCs. The CDR3 is 15 residues long. The germline V gene encodes CDR1 LGHNA and CDR2 YNFKEQ. Trimming pared 1 base from V and 2 bases from J, leaving 9 bases between.

The chain recombines TRBV4-2 with TRBJ1-3; the D is unclear. This receptor was taken from a female donor with Graves disease. The input for sequencing was peripheral blood mononuclear cells (PBMCs), taken at new diagnosis, from a patient treated with antithyroid drugs. The CDR3 coding sequence is TGTGCCAGCAGCCAAGGCCAAGGGACTGGAAACACCATATATTTT. Translated, it gives CASSQGQGTGNTIYF.